These 2 T cell receptor beta chains share one sample of origin, sequenced in a study of CD8 T cells in Susac syndrome. cDNA came from approximately 0.5 to 1 ug RNA primed by random hexamers. MiXCR was run by TCRdb on the immunoSEQ multiplex PCR reads, yielding one entry per CDR3 protein. The sample has about 180,000 distinct CDR3 sequences, over 90% seen once. Sequenced input: CD4+ T cells from PBMCs. These receptors were obtained from a human donor with Susac syndrome.

This chain uses TRBV6-5 with TRBJ2-7; TRBD2 matches 9 bases. This CDR3 is 13 amino acids long. The J segment lost 2 bases and the V segment lost 7 bases, leaving 3 bases of the junction unmatched. The germline V gene has CDR1 MNHEY and CDR2 SVGAGI. This CDR3 reads CASKPSGTYEQYF. The CDR3 region has the DNA TGTGCCAGCAAGCCTAGCGGGACCTACGAGCAGTACTTC.

The genes are TRBV5-4 and TRBJ2-5; 7 bases are shared with TRBD2. Trimming at V came to 4 bases and at J to 1 base, leaving 10 bases not matched to a gene. This CDR3 contains 16 residues. Germline V lookup: CDR1 SGHNT, CDR2 YYREEE (reference sequence). This CDR3 is CASSGGGLSLQETQYF. CDR3 coding DNA: TGTGCCAGCAGCGGGGGGGGACTCTCTCTCCAAGAGACCCAGTACTTC.